A single sample is the source of the 9 T cell receptor beta chains below, sequenced in a study of cytomegalovirus exposure and HLA in healthy donors. Libraries were prepared by immunoSEQ multiplex PCR; TCRdb keeps only in-frame clonotypes and omits some of them. The sample shows about 240,000 clones, about 83% of them seen only once. Sequencing was done on a sample of PBMCs. Source of these receptors: a man younger than 35 in good health and CMV-seronegative.

The chain is built from TRBV5-4 and TRBJ2-7, with 7 nucleotides matching TRBD2. In germline, CDR1 is SGHNT, CDR2 YYREEE (reference sequence). V trimming: 6 bases; J trimming: 3 bases; junction bases outside the gene matches: 12. The CDR3 has 15 amino acids. CDR3: CASTVGGRQNYEQYF. The DNA of the CDR3 is TGTGCCAGCACCGTGGGGGGGAGGCAGAACTACGAGCAGTACTTC.

The chain couples TRBV6-1 to TRBJ2-5; 7 bases fit TRBD1. V lost 5 bases and J lost 1; bases outside the gene matches: 4. There are 14 residues in the CDR3. Germline V gene data show CDR1 as MNHNS and CDR2 as SASEGT. The CDR3 loop reads CASSLTGPQETQYF. CDR3 in DNA: TGTGCCAGCAGTTTGACAGGGCCCCAAGAGACCCAGTACTTC.

The chain couples TRBV5-4 to TRBJ2-1, with D perhaps matching TRBD2 (7 bases). Germline CDR1 SGHNT, CDR2 YYREEE (reference sequence). The CDR3 covers 15 residues. Between the trimmed V and J ends, which lost 3 bases and 5 bases, there was a span of 15 bases. In DNA, the CDR3 is TGTGCCAGCAGCTGGAAGACGGGGGGCCACAATGAGCAGTTCTTC. Its translation: CASSWKTGGHNEQFF. The full variable domain, in which reference TRBV5-4 and TRBJ2-1 provide the parts outside the CDR3, is ETGVTQSPTHLIKTRGQQVTLRCSSQSGHNTVSWYQQALGQGPQFIFQYYREEENGRGNFPPRFSGLQFPNYSSELNVNALELDDSALYLCASSWKTGGHNEQFFGPGTRLTVL.

There are a few counts of this clone. The J gene is TRBJ2-5, the V gene TRBV7-2; TRBD2 is a possible D gene (6 bases). V lost 6 bases and J lost 5, with 10 bases in between. The germline V gene encodes CDR1 SGHTA and CDR2 FQGNSA. The CDR3 runs 12 residues. The CDR3 is CASRLGSETQYF. The DNA for the CDR3 is TGTGCCAGCAGGCTCGGGAGTGAGACCCAGTACTTC.

This clone has just one count. The chain carries TRBV2 and TRBJ2-1; D remains unclear. Germline loops: CDR1 SNHLY, CDR2 FYNNEI. The CDR3 totals 15 residues. Deletions cut 1 base from V and 6 bases from J, with 13 bases between. CDR3 residues: CASSEVFKGANEQFF. Written as DNA, the CDR3 is TGTGCCAGCAGTGAAGTTTTCAAAGGAGCCAATGAGCAGTTCTTC. Variable domain in full (rest from reference TRBV2 and TRBJ2-1): EPEVTQTPSHQVTQMGQEVILRCVPISNHLYFYWYRQILGQKVEFLVSFYNNEISEKSEIFDDQFSVERPDGSNFTLKIRSTKLEDSAMYFCASSEVFKGANEQFFGPGTRLTVL.

J is TRBJ2-7 and V is TRBV29-1; TRBD1 matches 10 bases. The junction had 3 bases not matched to a gene; V was cut back by 3 bases and J by 4 bases. This CDR3 has 13 residues. The germline gives CDR1 SQVTM, CDR2 ANQGSEA. Here the CDR3 DNA reads TGCAGCGTTGAGGGGACAGGGGTTTACGAGCAGTACTTC. Translation: CSVEGTGVYEQYF.

The chain combines TRBV11-2 with TRBJ2-3; D not certain. In germline, CDR1 is SGHAT, CDR2 FQNNGV. Trimming took off 1 base at V and 4 bases at J, with 6 bases between the two ends. The CDR3 contains 13 residues. The CDR3 nucleotides read TGTGCCAGCAGCTTAGTCCTAGCAGATACGCAGTATTTT. This encodes CASSLVLADTQYF.

The chain carries TRBV5-1 and TRBJ1-4, with TRBD1 matching over 9 bases. CDR3 length: 16 amino acids. In germline, CDR1 is SGHRS, CDR2 YFSETQ. V trimming: 4 bases; J trimming: 11 bases; junction bases outside the gene matches: 15. As DNA, the CDR3 is TGCGCCAGCAGCGGCGTACCCGGGACAGGGCTTAATAAACTGTTTTTT. Amino acid sequence: CASSGVPGTGLNKLFF. The full variable domain, with the rest looked up from reference TRBV5-1 and TRBJ1-4, is KAGVTQTPRYLIKTRGQQVTLSCSPISGHRSVSWYQQTPGQGLQFLFEYFSETQRNKGNFPGRFSGRQFSNSRSEMNVSTLELGDSALYLCASSGVPGTGLNKLFFGSGTQLSVL.

As DNA, the CDR3 is TGTGCCAGCAGCTTAGAAGTGGGAGCTGGGTTTAATGAGCAGTTCTTC. Translating gives CASSLEVGAGFNEQFF. V is TRBV7-7 and J is TRBJ2-1; tentative D call: TRBD2 (5 bases). Looked up from germline, CDR1 is SSHAT and CDR2 is FNYEAQ (reference sequence). Trimming cost V 1 base and J 7 bases, with 17 bases left between them. The CDR3 totals 16 residues.